The 23 T cell receptor beta chains listed next were all sequenced from one sample in a study of cytomegalovirus exposure and HLA in healthy donors. The PCR made use of 60 Vbeta and 13 Jbeta primers. Clones were read by immunoSEQ multiplex PCR, and TCRdb kept only the in-frame ones, dropping some. The repertoire holds 150,000 or so clones, with 75% as singletons. The source material was PBMCs. These receptors came from a woman in her forties in good health and CMV-seropositive.

This clone was seen only once. This rearrangement joins TRBV21-1 to TRBJ1-1; TRBD1, as called in the table, went unchecked against the DNA. TRBV21-1 corresponds to a pseudogene. The length of the CDR3 is 16 residues. The CDR3 nucleotides read TGTGCCAGCAGCAAAAAAGGGGGCCGGGTGTTTAGTGAAGCTTTCTTT. Its protein product is CASSKKGGRVFSEAFF.

The J gene is TRBJ1-2, the V gene TRBV10-2; TRBD1 matches 7 bases. Germline V gene sequence: CDR1 WSHSY, CDR2 SAAADI. The CDR3 runs 15 residues. With 7 bases clipped from V and 4 bases from J, the junction kept 12 bases outside the gene matches. CDR3 coding DNA: TGCGCCAGCAAGGGGCTCGACAGGGCGGGCTATGGCTACACCTTC. Protein product: CASKGLDRAGYGYTF.

V gene TRBV18 combines with J gene TRBJ2-2; D call uncertain. V lost 5 bases and J lost 1, with 5 bases in between. There are 13 residues in the CDR3. Germline CDR1 KGHSH, CDR2 LQKENI. CDR3 sequence (DNA): TGTGCCAGCTCATCAGAGAACACCGGGGAGCTGTTTTTT. Amino acid sequence: CASSSENTGELFF.

A few counts support this clone. Other DNA sequences in the same sample also yield this CDR3. This chain connects TRBV29-1 to TRBJ2-5; D perhaps matches TRBD1 (5 bases). The length of the CDR3 is 11 residues. Looked up from germline, CDR1 is SQVTM and CDR2 is ANQGSEA. With 2 bases removed from V and 4 bases from J, the gap between germline ends came to 5 bases. CDR3 residues: CSVERGETQYF. Written as DNA, the CDR3 is TGCAGCGTTGAAAGGGGAGAGACCCAGTACTTC. Complete variable domain (other parts from reference TRBV29-1 and TRBJ2-5): SAVISQKPSRDICQRGTSLTIQCQVDSQVTMMFWYRQQPGQSLTLIATANQGSEATYESGFVIDKFPISRPNLTFSTLTVSNMSPEDSSIYLCSVERGETQYFGPGTRLLVL.

This clone was seen a few times. The rearrangement uses TRBV19 and TRBJ2-1; the match to TRBD2 covers 9 bases. CDR1 LNHDA and CDR2 SQIVND come from the germline V gene (reference sequence). The CDR3 runs 18 residues. V was clipped by 2 bases and J by 0 bases; unmatched bases: 8. In DNA, the CDR3 is TGTGCCAGTAGTATACCCTCGACTAGCGGAGTCTCCTACAATGAGCAGTTCTTC. Its translation: CASSIPSTSGVSYNEQFF.

This chain uses TRBV15 with TRBJ1-1, with unresolved D. CDR3 length: 15 residues. V dropped 5 bases and J dropped 0 bases, with 13 bases sitting between them. Germline CDR1 reads LNHNV; CDR2 reads YYDKDF (reference sequence). The CDR3 reads CATSERRGMNTEAFF. The CDR3 DNA reads TGTGCCACCAGCGAGAGACGGGGTATGAACACTGAAGCTTTCTTT.

This chain links TRBV6-6 with TRBJ2-3; a possible D gene is TRBD2 (5 bases). This CDR3 contains 15 residues. Per germline, CDR1 MNHNY and CDR2 SVGAGI (reference sequence). The V gene lost 4 bases and the J gene lost 1 base, with 12 bases spanning the gap. This CDR3 is CASSFLSAGTDTQYF. As DNA, the CDR3 is TGTGCCAGCAGTTTCCTTTCAGCGGGCACAGATACGCAGTATTTT.

The chain is built from TRBV6-4 and TRBJ2-5; 10 nucleotides line up with TRBD2. V gave up 4 bases and J gave up 3 bases; unmatched junction bases: 5. CDR1 and CDR2 from the germline V gene are MRHNA and SNTAGT. The CDR3 runs to 15 residues. The CDR3 DNA follows: TGTGCCAGCAGTGCTCTAGCGGGAGCGGAAGAGACCCAGTACTTC. Translating gives CASSALAGAEETQYF.

The chain has TRBV5-1 and TRBJ2-1, with 7 bases lining up with TRBD2. Germline CDR1 and CDR2: SGHRS and YFSETQ. Trimming cost V 0 bases and J 6 bases; bases outside gene matches: 0. CDR3 length: 13 residues. The CDR3 sequence is CASSLASGNEQFF. CDR3 DNA sequence: TGCGCCAGCAGCTTGGCTAGCGGCAATGAGCAGTTCTTC.

V usage is TRBV25-1 and J usage is TRBJ2-5; D uncertain. The J call is uncertain, as TRBJ2-7 better fits the DNA end. The CDR3 totals 12 residues. The germline gives CDR1 MGHDK, CDR2 SYGVNS. The CDR3 sequence is CASSRLGYEQYF. In DNA form, the CDR3 reads TGTGCCAGCAGCAGACTTGGATACGAGCAGTACTTC.

The V call is TRBV19, the J call TRBJ2-7; the match to TRBD1 covers 7 bases. The CDR3 extends over 14 amino acids. Germline-derived CDR1 and CDR2 are LNHDA and SQIVND (reference sequence). Losses at the gene ends were 5 bases for V and 3 bases for J; bases not matched to a gene: 7. For the CDR3, the DNA is TGTGCCAGTAGTGCACGACAGGGTAGCTACGAGCAGTACTTC. Its protein product is CASSARQGSYEQYF.

For this clone: The same CDR3 is also encoded by other DNA sequences in this sample. This chain joins TRBV28 and TRBJ2-7; 7 nucleotides agree with TRBD2. Per the germline V gene, CDR1 is MDHEN and CDR2 is SYDVKM. The CDR3 extends over 14 amino acids. Trimming cost V 7 bases and J 0 bases; bases outside gene matches: 6. The CDR3 protein is CASNQAGPSYEQYF. CDR3 coding DNA: TGTGCCAGCAACCAAGCGGGGCCCTCCTACGAGCAGTACTTC.

The sample holds one count of this clone. V and J are TRBV30 and TRBJ1-1; 10 nucleotides agree with TRBD1. CDR1 and CDR2 from the germline V gene are GTSNPN and SVGIG (reference sequence). V lost 3 bases to trimming and J lost 3 bases; unmatched junction nucleotides: 1. The CDR3 loop spans 13 amino acids. The DNA for the CDR3 is TGTGCCTGGAGGGGACAGGGGTACACTGAAGCTTTCTTT. This sequence encodes CAWRGQGYTEAFF.

This clone turned up a few times. This sequence joins TRBV2 and TRBJ2-7; D may be TRBD2 (6 bases). The V end was cut by 6 bases, the J end by 3 bases, with 15 bases between. The CDR3 runs 14 residues. Germline V CDR1 and CDR2: SNHLY, FYNNEI. The CDR3 DNA sequence: TGTGCCAGCAGCGGGACTTCTAACATCTACGAGCAGTACTTC. Protein product: CASSGTSNIYEQYF.

V usage is TRBV5-1 and J usage is TRBJ2-4, with a possible D match to TRBD1 (5 bases). With 6 bases removed from V and 1 base from J, the gap between germline ends came to 14 bases. The CDR3 length is 15 residues. The germline gives CDR1 SGHRS, CDR2 YFSETQ. The CDR3 region has the DNA TGCGCCAGCAACAATCCGCAGGGTGCCAAAAACATTCAGTACTTC. Protein product: CASNNPQGAKNIQYF.

There are a few counts of this clone. The CDR3 DNA sequence: TGTGCCAGCAGCCGGAACCAACAGGGCATGAGCTCTGGAAACACCATATATTTT. This sequence encodes CASSRNQQGMSSGNTIYF. The J gene is TRBJ1-3, the V gene TRBV7-6, with D possibly being TRBD1 (6 bases). The CDR3 has 18 residues. Trimming left V 5 bases short and J 0 bases short, with 20 bases between. Germline CDR1 SGHVS, CDR2 FNYEAQ. The full variable domain, its missing parts supplied by reference TRBV7-6 and TRBJ1-3, is GAGVSQSPRYKVTKRGQDVALRCDPISGHVSLYWYRQALGQGPEFLTYFNYEAQQDKSGLPNDRFSAERPEGSISTLTIQRTEQRDSAMYRCASSRNQQGMSSGNTIYFGEGSWLTVV.

This clone has a handful of counts. This rearrangement joins TRBV7-9 to TRBJ1-1, with TRBD1 matching over 7 bases. This CDR3 has 17 amino acids. Germline CDR1 reads SEHNR; CDR2 reads FQNEAQ (reference sequence). Trimming removed 5 bases from V and 0 bases from J; junction bases left unmatched: 12. CDR3 sequence reads: CASSPLWTGLMNTEAFF. CDR3 bases: TGTGCCAGCAGCCCACTATGGACAGGTTTAATGAACACTGAAGCTTTCTTT.

A word on this clone: The sample holds other DNA sequences that translate to the same CDR3. The rearrangement uses TRBV28 and TRBJ2-7, with D perhaps TRBD2 (6 bases). The CDR3 has 11 residues. V lost 8 bases and J 2 bases, leaving 7 bases between the germline ends. CDR1 is MDHEN and CDR2 is SYDVKM in the germline V gene. The CDR3 DNA sequence: TGTGCCAGCGGAGGGACCTACGAGCAGTACTTC. Its protein product is CASGGTYEQYF.

The chain employs TRBV27 and TRBJ2-7; D call uncertain. CDR3 length: 13 amino acids. The germline V gene has CDR1 MNHEY and CDR2 SMNVEV (reference sequence). V lost 6 bases and J lost 4, with 13 bases in between. The CDR3 bases are TGTGCCAGCAGCCCTTCATACGGGTACGAGCAGTACTTC. Encoded protein: CASSPSYGYEQYF.

This sequence joins TRBV5-5 and TRBJ2-3; possible D gene TRBD2, 6 bases. The V gene's germline CDR1 is SGHKS and CDR2 YYEKEE (reference sequence). Trimming took off 1 base at V and 8 bases at J, with 20 bases between the two ends. This CDR3 region has 16 residues. DNA for the CDR3: TGTGCCAGCAGCTTGTGGAGAGGGACTGTAGGAGGTACGCAGTATTTT. Translating gives CASSLWRGTVGGTQYF.

This clone was counted a few times. The rearrangement joins TRBV19 to TRBJ2-3; 9 positions match TRBD1. V was clipped by 4 bases and J by 10 bases; unmatched bases: 3. This CDR3 has 12 amino acids. CDR1 is LNHDA and CDR2 is SQIVND in the germline V gene (reference sequence). The CDR3 sequence is CASSKQGAPQYF. Here the CDR3 DNA reads TGTGCCAGTAGTAAACAGGGGGCACCGCAGTATTTT.

The chain joins TRBV10-1 to TRBJ1-3; 8 positions agree with TRBD1. The CDR3 spans 14 residues. Per the germline V gene, CDR1 is WNHNN and CDR2 is SYGVQD (reference sequence). Trimming at V came to 7 bases and at J to 4 bases, leaving 6 bases not matched to a gene. CDR3 sequence: CASNPPGGGNTIYF. The CDR3 region has the DNA TGCGCCAGCAACCCACCAGGGGGCGGAAACACCATATATTTT.

This clone showed up just a few times. The chain links TRBV5-5 to TRBJ1-5; D gene ambiguous. The V end lost 1 base, the J end lost 2 bases, and 4 bases lay between the germline ends. There are 13 residues in the CDR3. Germline V gene sequence: CDR1 SGHKS, CDR2 YYEKEE (reference sequence). The CDR3 loop reads CASSLTGNQPQHF. The CDR3 region has the DNA TGTGCCAGCAGCTTGACAGGCAATCAGCCCCAGCATTTT.